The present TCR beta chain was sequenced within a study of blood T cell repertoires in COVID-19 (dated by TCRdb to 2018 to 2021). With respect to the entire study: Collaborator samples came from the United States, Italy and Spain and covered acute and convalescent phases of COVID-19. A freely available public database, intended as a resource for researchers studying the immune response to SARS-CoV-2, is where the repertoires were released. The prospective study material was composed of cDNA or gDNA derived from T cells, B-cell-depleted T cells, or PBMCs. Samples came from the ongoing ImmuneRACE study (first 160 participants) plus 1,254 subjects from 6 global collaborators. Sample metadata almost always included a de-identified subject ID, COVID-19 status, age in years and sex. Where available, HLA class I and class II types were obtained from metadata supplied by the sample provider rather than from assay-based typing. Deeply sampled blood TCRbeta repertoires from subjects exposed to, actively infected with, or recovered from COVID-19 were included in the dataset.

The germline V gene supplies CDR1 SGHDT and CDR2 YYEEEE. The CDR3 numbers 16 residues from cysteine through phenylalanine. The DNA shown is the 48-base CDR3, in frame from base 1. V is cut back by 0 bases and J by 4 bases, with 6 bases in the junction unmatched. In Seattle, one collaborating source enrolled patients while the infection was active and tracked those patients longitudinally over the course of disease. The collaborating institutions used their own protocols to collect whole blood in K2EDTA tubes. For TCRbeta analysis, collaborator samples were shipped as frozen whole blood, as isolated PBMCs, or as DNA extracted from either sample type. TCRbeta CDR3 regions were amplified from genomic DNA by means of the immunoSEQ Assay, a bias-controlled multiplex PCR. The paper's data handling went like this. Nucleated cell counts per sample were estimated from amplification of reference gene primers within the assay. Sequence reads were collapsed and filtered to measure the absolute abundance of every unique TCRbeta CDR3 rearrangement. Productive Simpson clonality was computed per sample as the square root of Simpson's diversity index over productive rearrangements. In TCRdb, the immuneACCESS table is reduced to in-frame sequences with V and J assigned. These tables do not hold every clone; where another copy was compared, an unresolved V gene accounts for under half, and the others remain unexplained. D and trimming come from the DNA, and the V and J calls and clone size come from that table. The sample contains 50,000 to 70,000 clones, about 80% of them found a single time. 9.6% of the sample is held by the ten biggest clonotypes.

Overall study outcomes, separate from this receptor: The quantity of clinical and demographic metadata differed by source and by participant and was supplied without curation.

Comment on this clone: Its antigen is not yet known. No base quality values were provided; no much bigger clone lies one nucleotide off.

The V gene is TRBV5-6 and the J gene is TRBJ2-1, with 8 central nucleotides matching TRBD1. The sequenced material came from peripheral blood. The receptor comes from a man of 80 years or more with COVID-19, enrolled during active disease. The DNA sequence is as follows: TGTGCCAGCAGCTTGGAAGACAGGGGAGGTTACAATGAGCAGTTCTTC. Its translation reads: CASSLEDRGGYNEQFF.